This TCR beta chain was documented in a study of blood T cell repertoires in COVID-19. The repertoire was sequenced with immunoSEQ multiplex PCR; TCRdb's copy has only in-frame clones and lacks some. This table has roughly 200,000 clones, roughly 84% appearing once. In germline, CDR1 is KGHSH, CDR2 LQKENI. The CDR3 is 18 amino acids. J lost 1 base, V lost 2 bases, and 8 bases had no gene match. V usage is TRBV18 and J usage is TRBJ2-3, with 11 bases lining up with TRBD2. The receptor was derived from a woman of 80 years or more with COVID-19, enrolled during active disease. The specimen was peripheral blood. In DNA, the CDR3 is TGTGCCAGCTCACCAACTCCGGGACTAGCGGAGGGCACAGATACGCAGTATTTT. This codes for CASSPTPGLAEGTDTQYF.